The 6 T cell receptor beta chains given below trace back to one sample, sequenced in a study of shared clonotypes between healthy human individuals. Using immunoSEQ multiplex PCR, the repertoire was profiled, and TCRdb retains in-frame clones only, with some absent. The sample lists roughly 640,000 clones; almost 97% were seen once. Material for sequencing was naive CD4+ T cells sorted from blood. Subset reported: CD45RA+ positively selected. Source of these receptors: a woman in her twenties or thirties in good health.

The chain has TRBV6-6 and TRBJ2-2; 9 nucleotides agree with TRBD1. Trimming removed 6 bases from V and 2 bases from J; junction bases left unmatched: 7. The CDR3 consists of 16 residues. CDR1 is MNHNY, CDR2 SVGAGI, per germline (reference sequence). The CDR3 coding sequence is TGTGCCAGCAGCGATACAGGGGGCCGAAACACCGGGGAGCTGTTTTTT. This codes for CASSDTGGRNTGELFF.

The chain has TRBV20-1 and TRBJ2-7; D not certain. Germline V gives CDR1 DFQATT, CDR2 SNEGSKA (reference sequence). Trimming shortened V by 6 bases and J by 7 bases, and 13 bases separated the two germline ends. The CDR3 runs 11 residues. The CDR3 DNA follows: TGCAGTGCCCTGGGCCTGGGGGAGCAGTACTTC. Encoded protein: CSALGLGEQYF.

The V call is TRBV10-3, the J call TRBJ2-2; TRBD1 aligns across 7 bases. Unmatched junction bases numbered 8, after V lost 7 bases and J lost 3 bases. The CDR3 consists of 15 residues. Looked up from germline, CDR1 is ENHRY and CDR2 is SYGVKD. CDR3 residues: CAINKGQLDTGELFF. The CDR3 nucleotides are TGTGCCATCAACAAGGGACAGCTTGACACCGGGGAGCTGTTTTTT.

The CDR3 loop is CASSSAPPDEAFF. The CDR3 DNA follows: TGTGCCAGCAGCTCAGCCCCCCCAGACGAAGCTTTCTTT. The chain employs TRBV7-9 and TRBJ1-1; D call uncertain. The CDR3 is 13 residues long. Germline-derived CDR1 and CDR2 are SEHNR and FQNEAQ (reference sequence). V was shortened by 4 bases and J by 8 bases, with 14 bases between the two germline ends.

The V gene is TRBV28, the J gene TRBJ1-1, with no clear D. Trimming took off 3 bases at V and 1 base at J, with 6 bases between the two ends. Germline CDR1 MDHEN, CDR2 SYDVKM. This CDR3 has 13 residues. The CDR3 DNA follows: TGTGCCAGCAGTTTCCGACAGAACACTGAAGCTTTCTTT. Protein sequence: CASSFRQNTEAFF.

The V gene is TRBV7-7, the J gene TRBJ2-2; the D gene could be TRBD1 or TRBD2 (5 bases each). V lost 1 base and J 3 bases, leaving 18 bases between the germline ends. The CDR3 loop spans 18 amino acids. Germline V gene sequence: CDR1 SSHAT, CDR2 FNYEAQ (reference sequence). Here the CDR3 reads CASSLVITSGGDTGELFF. CDR3 coding DNA: TGTGCCAGCAGCTTAGTAATAACTAGTGGGGGAGACACCGGGGAGCTGTTTTTT.